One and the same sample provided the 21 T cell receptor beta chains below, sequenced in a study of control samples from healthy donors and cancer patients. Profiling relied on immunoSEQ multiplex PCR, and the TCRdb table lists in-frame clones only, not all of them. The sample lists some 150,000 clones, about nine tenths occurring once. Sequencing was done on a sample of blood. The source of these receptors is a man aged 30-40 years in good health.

The CDR3 is CATHGEGTRNQPQHF. Here the CDR3 DNA reads TGCGCCACCCATGGGGAGGGAACTAGAAATCAGCCCCAGCATTTT. This rearrangement joins TRBV23-1 to TRBJ1-5; D not resolved. TRBV23-1 is placed among ORFs of uncertain function. Trimming removed 10 bases from V and 4 bases from J, with 20 bases in between. CDR3 length equals 15 residues.

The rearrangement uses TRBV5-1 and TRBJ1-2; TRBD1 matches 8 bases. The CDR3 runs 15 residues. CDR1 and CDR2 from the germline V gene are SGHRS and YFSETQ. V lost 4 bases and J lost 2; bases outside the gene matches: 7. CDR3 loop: CASSSGQGRNYGYTF. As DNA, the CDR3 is TGCGCCAGCAGCAGCGGACAGGGACGGAACTATGGCTACACCTTC.

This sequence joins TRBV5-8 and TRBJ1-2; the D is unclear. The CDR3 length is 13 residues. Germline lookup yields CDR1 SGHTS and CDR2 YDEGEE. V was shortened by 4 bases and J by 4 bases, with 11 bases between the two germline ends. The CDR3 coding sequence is TGTGCCAGCAGCCCCACCGTTTTCTATGGCTACACCTTC. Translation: CASSPTVFYGYTF.

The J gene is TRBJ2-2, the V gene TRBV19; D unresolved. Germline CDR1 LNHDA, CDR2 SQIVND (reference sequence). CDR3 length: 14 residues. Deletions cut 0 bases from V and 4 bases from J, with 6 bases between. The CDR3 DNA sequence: TGTGCCAGTAGTATAGAAGGCGGCACCGGGGAGCTGTTTTTT. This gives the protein CASSIEGGTGELFF.

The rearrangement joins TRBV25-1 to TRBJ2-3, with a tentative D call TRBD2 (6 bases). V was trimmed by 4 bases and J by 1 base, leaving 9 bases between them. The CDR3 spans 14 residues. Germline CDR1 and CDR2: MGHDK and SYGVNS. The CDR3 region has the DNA TGTGCCAGCAGTGTTGCGGGGCGCACAGATACGCAGTATTTT. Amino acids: CASSVAGRTDTQYF. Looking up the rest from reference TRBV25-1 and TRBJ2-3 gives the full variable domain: EADIYQTPRYLVIGTGKKITLECSQTMGHDKMYWYQQDPGMELHLIHYSYGVNSTEKGDLSSESTVSRIRTEHFPLTLESARPSHTSQYLCASSVAGRTDTQYFGPGTRLTVL.

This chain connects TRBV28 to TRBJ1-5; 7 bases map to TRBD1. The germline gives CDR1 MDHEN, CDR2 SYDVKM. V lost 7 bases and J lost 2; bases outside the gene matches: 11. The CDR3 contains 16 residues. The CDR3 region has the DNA TGTGCCAGCAACCTCCTTTCCGGACAGGGCAATCAGCCCCAGCATTTT. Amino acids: CASNLLSGQGNQPQHF.

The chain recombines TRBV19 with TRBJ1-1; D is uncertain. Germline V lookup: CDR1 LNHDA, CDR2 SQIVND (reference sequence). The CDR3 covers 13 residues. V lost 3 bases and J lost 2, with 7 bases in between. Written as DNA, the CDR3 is TGTGCCAGTAGTATGACGGGTAACACTGAAGCTTTCTTT. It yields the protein CASSMTGNTEAFF.

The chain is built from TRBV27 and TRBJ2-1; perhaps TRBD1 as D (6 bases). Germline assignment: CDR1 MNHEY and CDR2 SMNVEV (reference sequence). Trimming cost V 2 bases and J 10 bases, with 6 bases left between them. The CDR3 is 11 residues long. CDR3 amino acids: CASSLGQEQFF. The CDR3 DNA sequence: TGTGCCAGCAGTTTAGGACAGGAGCAGTTCTTC.

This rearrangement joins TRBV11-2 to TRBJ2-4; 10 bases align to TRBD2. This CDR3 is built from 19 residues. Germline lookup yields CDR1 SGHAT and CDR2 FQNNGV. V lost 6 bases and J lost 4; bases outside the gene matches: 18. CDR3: CASSPRASISGGTKNIQYF. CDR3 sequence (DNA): TGTGCCAGCAGTCCACGAGCATCAATTAGCGGGGGGACAAAAAACATTCAGTACTTC.

Written as DNA, the CDR3 is TGTGCCAGCAGTGAAAAGCGGGGGGTTTATTCCTACGAGCAGTACTTC. Its protein product is CASSEKRGVYSYEQYF. This chain uses TRBV6-1 with TRBJ2-7, with 9 bases identical to TRBD2. CDR1 and CDR2 (germline): MNHNS, SASEGT. The CDR3 is made up of 16 amino acids. J lost 1 base, V lost 2 bases, and 6 bases had no gene match.

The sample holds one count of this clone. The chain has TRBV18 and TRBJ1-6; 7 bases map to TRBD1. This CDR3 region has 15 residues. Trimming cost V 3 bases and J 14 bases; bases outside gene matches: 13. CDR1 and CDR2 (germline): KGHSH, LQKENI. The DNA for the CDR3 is TGTGCCAGCTCACCGGGTGGGACAGCCATTGGTACCCTCCACTTT. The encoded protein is CASSPGGTAIGTLHF.

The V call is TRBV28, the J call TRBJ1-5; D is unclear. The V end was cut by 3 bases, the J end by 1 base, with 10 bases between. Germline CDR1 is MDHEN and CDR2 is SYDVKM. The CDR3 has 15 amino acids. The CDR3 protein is CASSFLMESNQPQHF. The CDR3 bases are TGTGCCAGCAGTTTCTTAATGGAGAGCAATCAGCCCCAGCATTTT.

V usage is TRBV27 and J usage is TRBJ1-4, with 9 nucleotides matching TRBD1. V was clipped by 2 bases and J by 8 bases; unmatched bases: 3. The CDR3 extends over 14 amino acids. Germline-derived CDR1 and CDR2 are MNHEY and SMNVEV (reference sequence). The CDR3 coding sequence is TGTGCCAGCAGTTTAGGACAGGGGAACGAAAAACTGTTTTTT. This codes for CASSLGQGNEKLFF.

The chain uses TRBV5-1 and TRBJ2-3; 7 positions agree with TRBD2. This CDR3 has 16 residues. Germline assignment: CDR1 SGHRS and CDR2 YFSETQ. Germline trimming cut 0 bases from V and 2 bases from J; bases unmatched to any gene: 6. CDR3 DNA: TGCGCCAGCAGCTTGGGACTAGCCTTCGTCACAGATACGCAGTATTTT. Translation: CASSLGLAFVTDTQYF.

The CDR3 is CASSLLGTDYNEQFF. The DNA for the CDR3 is TGTGCCAGCAGCTTACTAGGGACAGACTACAATGAGCAGTTCTTC. V and J are TRBV11-1 and TRBJ2-1; TRBD1 aligns across 7 bases. V lost 2 bases to trimming and J lost 3 bases; unmatched junction nucleotides: 4. CDR3 length: 15 residues. Germline CDR1 and CDR2: SGHAT and FQDESV (reference sequence).

The CDR3 region has the DNA TGTGCCACCAGTGATTTTATGTCTAGCGGGGTGATAAGCACAGATACGCAGTATTTT. It is translated as CATSDFMSSGVISTDTQYF. The chain carries TRBV24-1 and TRBJ2-3, with 9 bases aligning to TRBD2. The length of the CDR3 is 19 residues. Germline CDR1 is KGHDR and CDR2 is SFDVKD. V lost 1 base, J lost 0 bases, and 10 bases stayed unmatched.

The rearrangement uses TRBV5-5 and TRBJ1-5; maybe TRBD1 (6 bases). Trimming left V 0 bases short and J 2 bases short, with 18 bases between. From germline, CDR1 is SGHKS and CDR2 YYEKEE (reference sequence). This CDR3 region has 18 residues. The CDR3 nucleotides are TGTGCCAGCAGCTTGGAAGCTTTCAGGGGAGGTGGCAATCAGCCCCAGCATTTT. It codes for CASSLEAFRGGGNQPQHF.

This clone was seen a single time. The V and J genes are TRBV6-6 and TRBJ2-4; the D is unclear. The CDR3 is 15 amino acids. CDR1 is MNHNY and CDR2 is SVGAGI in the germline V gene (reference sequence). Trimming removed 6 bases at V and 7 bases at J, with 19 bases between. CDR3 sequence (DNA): TGTGCCAGCAGCGATTTTTCCGGCCCAAGGAACATTCAGTACTTC. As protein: CASSDFSGPRNIQYF.

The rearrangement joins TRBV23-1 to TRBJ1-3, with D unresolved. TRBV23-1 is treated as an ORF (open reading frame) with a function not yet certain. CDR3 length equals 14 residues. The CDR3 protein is CAPRARLPGNTIYF. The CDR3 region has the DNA TGCGCTCCGCGGGCGCGTTTGCCTGGAAACACCATATATTTT.

Here the CDR3 DNA reads TGTGCCAGCAGCCAAGGTACAGGGACCACTGAAGCTTTCTTT. This sequence encodes CASSQGTGTTEAFF. The chain recombines TRBV4-2 with TRBJ1-1; weak D call: TRBD1 (6 bases). The CDR3 spans 14 residues. Germline CDR1 is LGHNA and CDR2 is YNFKEQ. Trimming removed 1 base from V and 4 bases from J, with 10 bases in between.

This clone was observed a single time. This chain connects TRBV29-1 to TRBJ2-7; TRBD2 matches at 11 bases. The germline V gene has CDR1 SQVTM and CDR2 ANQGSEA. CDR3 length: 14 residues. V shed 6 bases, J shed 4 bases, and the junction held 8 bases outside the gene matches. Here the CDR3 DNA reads TGCAGCGTCTCCGGGACTAGCGGTTCGTACGAGCAGTACTTC. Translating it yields CSVSGTSGSYEQYF.